The rows below give T cell receptor beta chains drawn from one sample of a study of PD-L1 blockade in urothelial cancer. Sequenced by immunoSEQ multiplex PCR; TCRdb stores in-frame clones only, minus some. The table has about 45,000 clones, roughly 84% seen once. This specimen consisted of PBMCs, obtained around atezolizumab (anti-PD-L1) treatment. The source of these receptors is a donor at least 40 years old with urothelial cancer. Both conserved end residues are part of each CDR3. D genes are given only for firm matches.

D gene	V gene	J gene	CDR3 protein	CDR3 DNA
TRBD2	TRBV2	TRBJ2-1	CASSDLSGSGVEQFF	TGTGCCAGCAGCGACCTTAGCGGGAGTGGCGTTGAGCAGTTCTTC
TRBD1	TRBV10-3	TRBJ2-3	CAISETAQGVWGTDTQYF	TGTGCCATCAGTGAGACGGCACAGGGGGTCTGGGGCACAGATACGCAGTATTTT
.	TRBV5-6	TRBJ2-7	CASTGMGREYF	TGTGCCAGCACCGGGATGGGTAGAGAGTACTTC
TRBD1	TRBV30	TRBJ1-1	CAWSVQGVEAFF	TGTGCCTGGAGTGTACAGGGGGTCGAAGCTTTCTTT
TRBD2	TRBV5-1	TRBJ2-7	CASSLSSGVYEQYF	TGCGCCAGCAGCTTGTCTAGCGGGGTTTACGAGCAGTACTTC
TRBD1	TRBV14	TRBJ2-7	CASSRLQGWEQYF	TGTGCCAGCAGCCGGCTACAGGGGTGGGAGCAGTACTTC
.	TRBV28	TRBJ1-4	CASSTPIGANEKLFF	TGTGCCAGCAGTACCCCCATCGGGGCTAATGAAAAACTGTTTTTT
.	TRBV7-9	TRBJ2-1	CASSPGQHYNEQFF	TGTGCCAGCAGCCCGGGACAACACTACAATGAGCAGTTCTTC
.	TRBV7-9	TRBJ1-4	CASSLLQFEEKLFF	TGTGCCAGCAGCCTCTTACAGTTTGAGGAAAAACTGTTTTTT
.	TRBV19	TRBJ1-2	CASSPRQTTLYGYTF	TGTGCCAGTAGTCCCCGACAGACCACTTTATATGGCTACACCTTC
.	TRBV28	TRBJ1-1	CASSYRVNTEAFF	TGTGCCAGCAGTTACAGGGTGAACACTGAAGCTTTCTTT
TRBD2	TRBV4-1	TRBJ2-2	CASRWASAGGNTGELFF	TGCGCCAGCAGGTGGGCTAGCGCGGGGGGGAACACCGGGGAGCTGTTTTTT